This T cell receptor beta chain was observed in a study of blood T cell repertoires in COVID-19. In germline, CDR1 is SGHRS, CDR2 YFSETQ. This CDR3 has 14 amino acids. With 4 bases clipped from V and 8 bases from J, the junction kept 3 bases outside the gene matches. Libraries were prepared by immunoSEQ multiplex PCR; TCRdb keeps only in-frame clonotypes and omits some of them. Among some 240,000 clones listed, approximately 86% were seen once. The sequenced material came from peripheral blood. This receptor was obtained from a man aged 60-69 years who had recovered from COVID-19. The chain has TRBV5-1 and TRBJ1-6, with TRBD1 matching over 10 bases. The CDR3 nucleotides read TGCGCCAGCAGCCCTGGGACAGGGGATTCACCCCTCCACTTT. It translates to CASSPGTGDSPLHF.